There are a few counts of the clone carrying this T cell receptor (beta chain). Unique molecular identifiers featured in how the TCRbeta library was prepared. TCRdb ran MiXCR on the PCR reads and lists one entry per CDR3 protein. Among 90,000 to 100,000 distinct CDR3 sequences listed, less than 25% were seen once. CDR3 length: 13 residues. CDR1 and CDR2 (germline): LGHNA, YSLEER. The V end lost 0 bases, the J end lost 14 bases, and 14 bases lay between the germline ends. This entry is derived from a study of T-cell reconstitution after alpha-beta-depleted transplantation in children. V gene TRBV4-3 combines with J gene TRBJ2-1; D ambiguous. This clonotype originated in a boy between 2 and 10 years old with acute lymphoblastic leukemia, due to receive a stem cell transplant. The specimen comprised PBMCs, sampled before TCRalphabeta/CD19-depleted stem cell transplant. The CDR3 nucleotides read TGCGCCAGCAGCCAAGATATCAGGAAGGAAAAGTTCTTC. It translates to CASSQDIRKEKFF.